The next 19 T cell receptor beta chains were all read from a single sample in a study of T cell clonotyping in hematopoietic cell transplantation. Assay used: immunoSEQ multiplex PCR; TCRdb lists only in-frame clones, some missing. The sample carries about 9,600 clones, about 77% recorded once. The material was PBMCs, obtained 30 days after allogeneic stem cell transplant. These receptors were obtained from a female patient aged 40-49 years who had an allogeneic stem cell transplant from a related donor, so T cells may come from the graft donor. Some clones in this sample may be carry-over from other donors' samples.

This chain joins TRBV4-2 and TRBJ2-7; no clear D gene. CDR3 length: 11 residues. CDR1 LGHNA and CDR2 YNFKEQ come from the germline V gene. Deletions cut 0 bases from V and 3 bases from J, with 0 bases between. In DNA, the CDR3 is TGTGCCAGCAGCCAAGACTACGAGCAGTACTTC. Its protein product is CASSQDYEQYF.

This clone was counted only a few times. The genes are TRBV9 and TRBJ1-1; D is ambiguous. V lost 0 bases, J lost 1 base, and 10 bases lay in between. CDR3 size: 15 residues. The V gene's germline CDR1 is SGDLS and CDR2 YYNGEE. The CDR3 DNA sequence: TGTGCCAGCAGCGTAGCGACCAACCAGAACACTGAAGCTTTCTTT. This sequence encodes CASSVATNQNTEAFF. The whole variable domain, filled in from reference TRBV9 and TRBJ1-1, reads DSGVTQTPKHLITATGQRVTLRCSPRSGDLSVYWYQQSLDQGLQFLIQYYNGEERAKGNILERFSAQQFPDLHSELNLSSLELGDSALYFCASSVATNQNTEAFFGQGTRLTVV.

J is TRBJ2-1 and V is TRBV11-3; TRBD1 matches 12 bases. V was pared by 5 bases and J by 5 bases, with 4 bases of the junction left unmatched. Looked up from germline, CDR1 is SGHNT and CDR2 is YENEEA. The CDR3 has 15 residues. The chain's CDR3 is CASSPGQGADNEQFF. In DNA, the CDR3 is TGTGCCAGCAGCCCGGGACAGGGGGCGGACAATGAGCAGTTCTTC.

V gene TRBV29-1 combines with J gene TRBJ1-1; unclear D gene. V shed 4 bases and J shed 4 bases, with 7 bases lying between them. CDR1 is SQVTM, CDR2 ANQGSEA, per germline. This CDR3 has 11 amino acids. CDR3 protein: CSVAPPTEAFF. CDR3 coding DNA: TGCAGCGTTGCCCCCCCCACTGAAGCTTTCTTT.

V gene TRBV5-1 combines with J gene TRBJ2-2; no firm D call. Trimming removed 0 bases from V and 4 bases from J, with 10 bases in between. The CDR3 consists of 15 residues. Germline CDR1 SGHRS, CDR2 YFSETQ. This CDR3 is CASSLGFKFTGELFF. DNA of the CDR3: TGCGCCAGCAGCTTGGGCTTTAAGTTCACCGGGGAGCTGTTTTTT. The variable domain in full, with the rest retrieved from reference TRBV5-1 and TRBJ2-2, is KAGVTQTPRYLIKTRGQQVTLSCSPISGHRSVSWYQQTPGQGLQFLFEYFSETQRNKGNFPGRFSGRQFSNSRSEMNVSTLELGDSALYLCASSLGFKFTGELFFGEGSRLTVL.

The chain has TRBV5-6 and TRBJ2-7; D might be TRBD1 or TRBD2, each matching 7 bases. CDR3 length: 17 amino acids. V lost 4 bases, J lost 2 bases, and 22 bases lay in between. Germline-derived CDR1 and CDR2 are SGHDT and YYEEEE. The CDR3 bases are TGTGCCAGCAGCCACGGGGGGACCACAGGGGTGGCCTACGAGCAGTACTTC. It is translated as CASSHGGTTGVAYEQYF. The entire variable domain, with the rest obtained from reference TRBV5-6 and TRBJ2-7, is as follows: DAGVTQSPTHLIKTRGQQVTLRCSPKSGHDTVSWYQQALGQGPQFIFQYYEEEERQRGNFPDRFSGHQFPNYSSELNVNALLLGDSALYLCASSHGGTTGVAYEQYFGPGTRLTVT.

The chain carries TRBV9 and TRBJ2-1, with TRBD1 identical over 8 bases. This CDR3 contains 14 residues. V dropped 0 bases and J dropped 9; count of bases not matched to a gene: 5. Germline CDR1 is SGDLS and CDR2 is YYNGEE. The CDR3 region is CASSVVDRAGEQFF. For the CDR3, the DNA is TGTGCCAGCAGCGTAGTGGACAGGGCTGGTGAGCAGTTCTTC.

V gene TRBV11-2 combines with J gene TRBJ2-7; 9 bases are a match to TRBD1. This CDR3 region has 16 residues. Germline values: CDR1 SGHAT, CDR2 FQNNGV. The ends lost 1 base at V and 5 bases at J; junction bases unmatched: 9. The CDR3 region has the DNA TGTGCCAGCAGCTTAGTAGTCACAGGGGGCAGGAACGAGCAGTACTTC. It specifies CASSLVVTGGRNEQYF.

In its sample, this clone is large. V usage is TRBV5-4 and J usage is TRBJ2-2; a possible D gene is TRBD2 (6 bases). V lost 0 bases and J 1 base, leaving 7 bases between the germline ends. The CDR3 totals 15 residues. Germline V lookup: CDR1 SGHNT, CDR2 YYREEE (reference sequence). The CDR3 DNA reads as TGTGCCAGCAGCTTGGGAGCGGGGAACACCGGGGAGCTGTTTTTT. Translated: CASSLGAGNTGELFF.

V and J are TRBV7-2 and TRBJ2-7; 14 nucleotides match TRBD2. The trim removed 4 bases at V and 6 bases at J, leaving 8 bases unmatched. The CDR3 sequence is 16 residues long. Germline V lookup: CDR1 SGHTA, CDR2 FQGNSA. The DNA of the CDR3 is TGTGCCAGCAGCTATAGCCCCGGGACTAGCGGGAGCGAGCAGTACTTC. This sequence encodes CASSYSPGTSGSEQYF.

The genes are TRBV6-5 and TRBJ1-2; 8 nucleotides match TRBD1. From germline, CDR1 is MNHEY and CDR2 SVGAGI. The trim removed 0 bases at V and 6 bases at J, leaving 6 bases unmatched. CDR3 length: 15 amino acids. The CDR3 spells CASSYSTGAIDGYTF. The CDR3, as DNA: TGTGCCAGCAGTTACTCGACAGGGGCCATCGATGGCTACACCTTC.

The V call is TRBV29-1, the J call TRBJ2-2, with TRBD1 matching 7 bases. Trimming at V came to 4 bases and at J to 5 bases, leaving 10 bases not matched to a gene. Per germline, CDR1 SQVTM and CDR2 ANQGSEA. CDR3 length: 15 amino acids. The CDR3 DNA reads as TGCAGCGTTGTGGAGACAGGGCGTTCGACCGGGGAGCTGTTTTTT. Protein sequence: CSVVETGRSTGELFF.

The chain links TRBV6-5 to TRBJ2-2; D unclear. This CDR3 is 14 amino acids long. Germline lookup yields CDR1 MNHEY and CDR2 SVGAGI. The V gene lost 8 bases and the J gene lost 3 bases, with 13 bases spanning the gap. CDR3 amino acids: CASSPQLYTGELFF. For the CDR3, the DNA is TGTGCCAGCTCCCCCCAGCTGTACACCGGGGAGCTGTTTTTT.

The chain has TRBV27 and TRBJ1-2; TRBD1 is a possible D gene (5 bases). The CDR3 totals 18 residues. The V gene's germline CDR1 is MNHEY and CDR2 SMNVEV (reference sequence). V lost 1 base, J lost 2 bases, and 20 bases lay in between. CDR3 coding DNA: TGTGCCAGCAGTTTATTTTGGGACCAAACCGGGAGAAACTATGGCTACACCTTC. This translates into CASSLFWDQTGRNYGYTF.

The chain links TRBV5-1 to TRBJ1-4; possible D gene TRBD1, 5 bases. Between the trimmed V and J ends, which lost 1 base and 8 bases, there was a span of 15 bases. Germline loops: CDR1 SGHRS, CDR2 YFSETQ. The CDR3 length is 15 residues. The CDR3, as DNA: TGCGCCAGCAGCTTGATGGCGGGGGTTGGAGAAAAACTGTTTTTT. It yields the protein CASSLMAGVGEKLFF. Variable domain in full (rest from reference TRBV5-1 and TRBJ1-4): KAGVTQTPRYLIKTRGQQVTLSCSPISGHRSVSWYQQTPGQGLQFLFEYFSETQRNKGNFPGRFSGRQFSNSRSEMNVSTLELGDSALYLCASSLMAGVGEKLFFGSGTQLSVL.

The chain has TRBV5-1 and TRBJ2-2; D is unclear. The ends were cut back, 0 bases at V and 0 bases at J, with 6 bases in the middle. The CDR3 spans 15 residues. Germline-derived CDR1 and CDR2 are SGHRS and YFSETQ. CDR3 DNA: TGCGCCAGCAGCTTGGGGGCTTCGAACACCGGGGAGCTGTTTTTT. It specifies CASSLGASNTGELFF.

The gene calls are TRBV7-8 and TRBJ2-1, with TRBD2 as a possible D gene (6 bases). The CDR3 has 11 amino acids. Trimming stripped 5 bases from V and 10 bases from J, with 9 bases between. The germline V gene has CDR1 SGHVS and CDR2 FQNEAQ. The CDR3 loop reads CASSPREEQFF. Here the CDR3 DNA reads TGTGCCAGCAGCCCCCGGGAGGAGCAGTTCTTC.

The genes are TRBV20-1 and TRBJ2-5; no firm D call. Per the germline V gene, CDR1 is DFQATT and CDR2 is SNEGSKA (reference sequence). V was shortened by 3 bases and J by 2 bases, with 4 bases between the two germline ends. The CDR3 spans 11 residues. The CDR3 DNA reads TGCAGTGCTAGTGAGCAAGAGACCCAGTACTTC. It yields the protein CSASEQETQYF.

V is TRBV2 and J is TRBJ1-3; D possibly corresponds to TRBD1 (5 bases). V was cut by 6 bases and J by 2 bases, with 14 bases left in between. CDR1 is SNHLY and CDR2 is FYNNEI in the germline V gene. The CDR3 runs to 15 residues. CDR3 in amino acids: CASSLNRDAGNTIYF. In DNA, the CDR3 is TGTGCCAGCAGCCTGAACCGGGACGCTGGAAACACCATATATTTT. Using reference TRBV2 and TRBJ1-3 for the parts outside the CDR3, the full variable domain is EPEVTQTPSHQVTQMGQEVILRCVPISNHLYFYWYRQILGQKVEFLVSFYNNEISEKSEIFDDQFSVERPDGSNFTLKIRSTKLEDSAMYFCASSLNRDAGNTIYFGEGSWLTVV.